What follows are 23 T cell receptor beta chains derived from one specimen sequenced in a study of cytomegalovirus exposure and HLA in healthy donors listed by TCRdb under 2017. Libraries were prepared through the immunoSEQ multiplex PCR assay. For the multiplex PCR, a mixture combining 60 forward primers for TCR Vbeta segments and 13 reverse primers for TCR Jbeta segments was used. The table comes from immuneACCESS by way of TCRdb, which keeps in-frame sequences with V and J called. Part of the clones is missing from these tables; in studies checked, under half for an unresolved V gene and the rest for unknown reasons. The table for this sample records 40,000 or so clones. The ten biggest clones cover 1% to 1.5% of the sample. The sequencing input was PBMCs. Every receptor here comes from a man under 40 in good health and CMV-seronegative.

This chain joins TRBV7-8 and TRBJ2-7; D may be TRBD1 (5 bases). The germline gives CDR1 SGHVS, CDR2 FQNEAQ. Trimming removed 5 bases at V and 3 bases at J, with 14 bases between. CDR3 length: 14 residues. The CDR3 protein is CASSPRETVYEQYF. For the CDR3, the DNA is TGTGCCAGCAGCCCCCGAGAGACAGTCTACGAGCAGTACTTC.

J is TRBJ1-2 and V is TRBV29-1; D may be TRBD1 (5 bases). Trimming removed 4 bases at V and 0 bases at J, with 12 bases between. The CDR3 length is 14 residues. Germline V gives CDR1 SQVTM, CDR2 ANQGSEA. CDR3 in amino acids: CSVATAGPNYGYTF. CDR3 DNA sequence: TGCAGCGTTGCCACAGCGGGACCTAACTATGGCTACACCTTC.

The CDR3 sequence: CASSLRTVQETQYF. In nucleotides, the CDR3 is TGTGCCAGCAGCCTACGGACAGTCCAAGAGACCCAGTACTTC. The genes are TRBV5-4 and TRBJ2-5, with D perhaps TRBD1 (6 bases). The CDR3 has 14 residues. Trimming took off 4 bases at V and 1 base at J, with 11 bases between the two ends. Germline V gene lookup returns CDR1 SGHNT and CDR2 YYREEE (reference sequence).

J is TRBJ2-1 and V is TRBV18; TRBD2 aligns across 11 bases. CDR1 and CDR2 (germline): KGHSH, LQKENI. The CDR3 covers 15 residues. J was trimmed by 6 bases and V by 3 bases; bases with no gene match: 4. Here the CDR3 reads CASSPGLAGLNEQFF. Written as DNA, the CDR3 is TGTGCCAGCTCACCCGGACTAGCGGGCCTCAATGAGCAGTTCTTC.

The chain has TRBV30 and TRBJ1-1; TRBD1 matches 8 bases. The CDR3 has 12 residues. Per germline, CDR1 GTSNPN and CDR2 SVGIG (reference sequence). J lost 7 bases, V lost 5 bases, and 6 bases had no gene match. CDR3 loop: CAWQDRVVEAFF. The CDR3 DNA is TGTGCCTGGCAGGACAGGGTGGTTGAAGCTTTCTTT.

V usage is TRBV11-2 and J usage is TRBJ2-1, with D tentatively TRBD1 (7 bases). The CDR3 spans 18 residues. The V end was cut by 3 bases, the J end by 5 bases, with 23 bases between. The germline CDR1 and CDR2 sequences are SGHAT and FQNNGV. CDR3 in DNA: TGTGCCAGCAGCTTCGACAGGGAGTCTTGGACTAAAGACAATGAGCAGTTCTTC. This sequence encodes CASSFDRESWTKDNEQFF.

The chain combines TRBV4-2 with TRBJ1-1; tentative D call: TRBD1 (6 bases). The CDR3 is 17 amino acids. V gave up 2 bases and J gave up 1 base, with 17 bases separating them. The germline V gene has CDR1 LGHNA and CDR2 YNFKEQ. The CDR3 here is CASSQPRGDTRNTEAFF. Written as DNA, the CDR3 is TGTGCCAGCAGCCAACCCCGGGGGGACACGAGGAACACTGAAGCTTTCTTT.

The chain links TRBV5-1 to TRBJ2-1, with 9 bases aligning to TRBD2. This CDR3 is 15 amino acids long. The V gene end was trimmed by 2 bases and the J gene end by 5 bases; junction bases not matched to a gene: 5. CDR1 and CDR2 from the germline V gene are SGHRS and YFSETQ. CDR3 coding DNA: TGCGCCAGCAGCTTTACTAGCGGGTCCGACAATGAGCAGTTCTTC. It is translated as CASSFTSGSDNEQFF.

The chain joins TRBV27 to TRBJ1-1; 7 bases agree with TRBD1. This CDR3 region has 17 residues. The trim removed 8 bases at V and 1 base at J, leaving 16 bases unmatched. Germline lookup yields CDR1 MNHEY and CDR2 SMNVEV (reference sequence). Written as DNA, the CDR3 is TGTGCCAGCTGGAGCGACAGGGTAGACTACTCGAACACTGAAGCTTTCTTT. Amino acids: CASWSDRVDYSNTEAFF.

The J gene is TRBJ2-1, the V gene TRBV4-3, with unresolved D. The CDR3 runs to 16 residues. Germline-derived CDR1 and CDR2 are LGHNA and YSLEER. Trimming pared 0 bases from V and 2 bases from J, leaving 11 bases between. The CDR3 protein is CASSQDEYPPYNEQFF. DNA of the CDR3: TGCGCCAGCAGCCAAGATGAGTATCCACCCTACAATGAGCAGTTCTTC.

The CDR3 DNA is TGTGCCAGCCGGACTACCCGAACAGATACGCAGTATTTT. Its translation is CASRTTRTDTQYF. The chain has TRBV5-4 and TRBJ2-3, with D tentatively TRBD2 (6 bases). V lost 7 bases and J lost 3, with 12 bases in between. This CDR3 is 13 amino acids long. CDR1 is SGHNT and CDR2 is YYREEE in the germline V gene (reference sequence).

CDR3 DNA sequence: TGTGCCAGCAGTGAGCCGCACATGAACACTGAAGCTTTCTTT. Protein product: CASSEPHMNTEAFF. The chain carries TRBV6-1 and TRBJ1-1; D not certain. V lost 3 bases and J lost 0, with 8 bases in between. The CDR3 consists of 14 residues. Germline V gene sequence: CDR1 MNHNS, CDR2 SASEGT.

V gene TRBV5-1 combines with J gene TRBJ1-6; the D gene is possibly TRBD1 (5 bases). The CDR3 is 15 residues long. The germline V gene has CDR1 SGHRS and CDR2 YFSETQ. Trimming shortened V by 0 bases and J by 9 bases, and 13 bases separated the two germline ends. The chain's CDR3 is CASSLGAQGSSPLHF. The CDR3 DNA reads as TGCGCCAGCAGCTTGGGTGCGCAGGGTTCTTCACCCCTCCACTTT.

The CDR3 bases are TGTGCCAGTAGTCTAGTCCCAGGGCTGGAAGGGCAAGAGACCCAGTACTTC. It specifies CASSLVPGLEGQETQYF. The V call is TRBV19, the J call TRBJ2-5; weak D call: TRBD1 (5 bases). The CDR3 totals 17 residues. Trimming shortened V by 5 bases and J by 2 bases, and 21 bases separated the two germline ends. The germline CDR1 and CDR2 sequences are LNHDA and SQIVND (reference sequence).

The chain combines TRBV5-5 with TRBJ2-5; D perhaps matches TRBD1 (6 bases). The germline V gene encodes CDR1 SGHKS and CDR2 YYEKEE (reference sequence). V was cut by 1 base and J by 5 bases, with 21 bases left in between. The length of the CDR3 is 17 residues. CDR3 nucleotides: TGTGCCAGCAGCTTGACAGCGCCTCCACAGGGTTGGGAGACCCAGTACTTC. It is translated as CASSLTAPPQGWETQYF.

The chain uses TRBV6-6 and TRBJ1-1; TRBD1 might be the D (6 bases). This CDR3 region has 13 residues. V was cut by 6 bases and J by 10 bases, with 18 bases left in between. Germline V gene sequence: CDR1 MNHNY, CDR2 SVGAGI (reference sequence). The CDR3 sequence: CASRPPQGIGAFF. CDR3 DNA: TGTGCCAGCAGGCCCCCTCAGGGGATCGGAGCTTTCTTT.

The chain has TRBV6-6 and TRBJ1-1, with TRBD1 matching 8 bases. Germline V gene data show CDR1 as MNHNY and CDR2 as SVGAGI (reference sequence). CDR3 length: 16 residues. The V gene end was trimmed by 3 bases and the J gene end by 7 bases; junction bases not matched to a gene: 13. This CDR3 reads CASSYDVGQAIGEAFF. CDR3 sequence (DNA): TGTGCCAGCAGTTATGATGTGGGACAGGCTATTGGTGAAGCTTTCTTT.

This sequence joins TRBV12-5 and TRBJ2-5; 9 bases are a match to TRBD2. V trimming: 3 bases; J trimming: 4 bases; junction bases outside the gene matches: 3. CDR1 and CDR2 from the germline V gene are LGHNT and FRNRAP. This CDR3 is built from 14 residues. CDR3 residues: CASGFLAGTETQYF. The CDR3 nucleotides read TGTGCTAGTGGTTTTCTAGCGGGAACAGAGACCCAGTACTTC. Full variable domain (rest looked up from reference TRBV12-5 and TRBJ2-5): DARVTQTPRHKVTEMGQEVTMRCQPILGHNTVFWYRQTMMQGLELLAYFRNRAPLDDSGMPKDRFSAEMPDATLATLKIQPSEPRDSAVYFCASGFLAGTETQYFGPGTRLLVL.

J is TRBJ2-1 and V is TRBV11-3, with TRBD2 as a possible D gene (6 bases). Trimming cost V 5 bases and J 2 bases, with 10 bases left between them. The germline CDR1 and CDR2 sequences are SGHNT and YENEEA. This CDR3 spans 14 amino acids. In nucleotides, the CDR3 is TGTGCCAGCAGCACCGGGACTGCCTACAATGAGCAGTTCTTC. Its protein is CASSTGTAYNEQFF.

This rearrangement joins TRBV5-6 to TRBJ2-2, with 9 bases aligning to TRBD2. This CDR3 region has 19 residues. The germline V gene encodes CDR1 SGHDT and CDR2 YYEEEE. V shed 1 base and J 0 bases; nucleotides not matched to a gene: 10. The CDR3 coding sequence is TGTGCCAGCAGCTTGTTAACCCTAGCGGGACCCGCGAACACCGGGGAGCTGTTTTTT. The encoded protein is CASSLLTLAGPANTGELFF.

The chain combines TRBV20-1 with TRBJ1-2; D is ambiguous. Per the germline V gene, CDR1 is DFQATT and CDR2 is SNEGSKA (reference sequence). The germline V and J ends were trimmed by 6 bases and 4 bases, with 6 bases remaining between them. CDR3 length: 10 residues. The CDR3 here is CSASSYGYTF. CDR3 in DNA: TGCAGTGCCTCCAGCTATGGCTACACCTTC.

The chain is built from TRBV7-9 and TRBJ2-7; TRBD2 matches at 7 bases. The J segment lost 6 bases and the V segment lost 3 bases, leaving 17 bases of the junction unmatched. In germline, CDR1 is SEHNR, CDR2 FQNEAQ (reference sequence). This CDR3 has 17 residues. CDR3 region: CASSLRAGPTRASEQYF. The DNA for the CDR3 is TGTGCCAGCAGCTTGCGAGCGGGACCTACCAGGGCGTCCGAGCAGTACTTC.

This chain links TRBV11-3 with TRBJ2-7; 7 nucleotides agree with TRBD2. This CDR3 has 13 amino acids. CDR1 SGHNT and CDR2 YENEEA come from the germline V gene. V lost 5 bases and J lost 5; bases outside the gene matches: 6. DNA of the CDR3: TGTGCCAGCAGCCTCGGACTAGTCAACGAGCAGTACTTC. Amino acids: CASSLGLVNEQYF.